The 8 T cell receptor beta chains reported below all come from one sample, sequenced in a study of vaccination and CD4 T cells after COVID-19. Treatment defined: approximately 9-day PBMC culture with coronavirus spike peptide pools or control peptides (ViraFEST assay). Cultured CD4+ T-cell DNA underwent Oncomine TCR Beta short-read sequencing. Each CDR3 protein gets one entry after TCRdb re-called the PCR reads with MiXCR. The table shows more than 20,000 distinct CDR3 sequences, with around 60% occurring only once. Antigens for these TCRs are unknown. The sequencing here drew on CD4+ T cells from blood, cultured in vitro, taken after SARS-CoV-2 vaccination. The receptors shown here come from a human donor who received a COVID-19 vaccine.

CDR3 bases: TGTGCCAGCAGCCGATACACCGGGGACGGTGGAAACACCATATATTTT. This gives the protein CASSRYTGDGGNTIYF. The chain uses TRBV7-9 and TRBJ1-3; D may be TRBD1 (5 bases). The CDR3 runs to 16 residues. Germline assignment: CDR1 SEHNR and CDR2 FQNEAQ (reference sequence). The V end lost 5 bases, the J end lost 3 bases, and 17 bases lay between the germline ends.

The chain carries TRBV19 and TRBJ2-6; a weak D match, TRBD1 (6 bases). V lost 3 bases and J 7 bases, leaving 13 bases between the germline ends. The CDR3 has 15 amino acids. Germline lookup yields CDR1 LNHDA and CDR2 SQIVND (reference sequence). The CDR3 DNA reads TGTGCCAGTAGTATCGAGGACAGCGGAGCCAACGTCCTGACTTTC. This codes for CASSIEDSGANVLTF.

The chain has TRBV6-1 and TRBJ2-5, with a weak D call TRBD2 (5 bases). From germline, CDR1 is MNHNS and CDR2 SASEGT. The CDR3 contains 13 residues. Trimming took off 2 bases at V and 6 bases at J, with 10 bases between the two ends. The CDR3, as DNA: TGTGCCAGCAGTGAAATTTTCGGGAAGACCCAGTACTTC. Protein: CASSEIFGKTQYF.

Only a few counts were recorded for this clonotype. This chain connects TRBV30 to TRBJ1-2; D may be TRBD1 (5 bases). The germline CDR1 and CDR2 sequences are GTSNPN and SVGIG (reference sequence). V was cut by 0 bases and J by 7 bases, with 9 bases left in between. The CDR3 covers 12 residues. CDR3 in amino acids: CAWSVQARGYTF. In DNA, the CDR3 is TGTGCCTGGAGTGTACAGGCGCGTGGCTACACCTTC.

The chain has TRBV6-1 and TRBJ2-4; the D is unclear. Germline V CDR1 and CDR2: MNHNS, SASEGT. This CDR3 has 14 residues. V was shortened by 5 bases and J by 0 bases, with 8 bases between the two germline ends. CDR3 amino acids: CASSRKIAKNIQYF. DNA of the CDR3: TGTGCCAGCAGTCGGAAAATAGCCAAAAACATTCAGTACTTC.

This clonotype was recorded a few times. The chain couples TRBV10-2 to TRBJ2-7, with 7 bases matching TRBD1. After removal of 8 bases from V and 0 bases from J, the junction contained 10 bases not matched to a gene. The length of the CDR3 is 15 residues. Germline loops: CDR1 WSHSY, CDR2 SAAADI. The CDR3 DNA reads TGCGCCAGCTCAAGTCAGGGGGACAGCTCCTACGAGCAGTACTTC. It encodes CASSSQGDSSYEQYF.

V and J are TRBV5-1 and TRBJ2-5, with 9 bases fitting TRBD2. The CDR3 contains 14 residues. Per the germline V gene, CDR1 is SGHRS and CDR2 is YFSETQ. Trimming at V came to 3 bases and at J to 4 bases, leaving 4 bases not matched to a gene. CDR3 in DNA: TGCGCCAGCAGCTGGGGACTAGCAGGAGAGACCCAGTACTTC. This sequence encodes CASSWGLAGETQYF.

Written as DNA, the CDR3 is TGTGCCAGCAGAGATACAGGGTTAACTCAGCCCCAGCATTTT. Protein: CASRDTGLTQPQHF. The chain uses TRBV6-1 and TRBJ1-5, with D perhaps TRBD1 (6 bases). The CDR3 loop spans 14 amino acids. Trimming stripped 6 bases from V and 6 bases from J, with 15 bases between. From germline, CDR1 is MNHNS and CDR2 SASEGT.